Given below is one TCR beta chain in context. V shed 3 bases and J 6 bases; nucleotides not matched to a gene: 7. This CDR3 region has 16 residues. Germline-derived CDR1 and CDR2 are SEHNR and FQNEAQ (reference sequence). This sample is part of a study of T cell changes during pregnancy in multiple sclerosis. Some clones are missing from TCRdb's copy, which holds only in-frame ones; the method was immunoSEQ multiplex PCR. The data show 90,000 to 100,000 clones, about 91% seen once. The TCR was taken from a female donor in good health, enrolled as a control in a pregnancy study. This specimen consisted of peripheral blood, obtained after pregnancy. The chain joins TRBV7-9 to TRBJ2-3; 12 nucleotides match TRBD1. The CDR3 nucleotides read TGTGCCAGCAGCTTGGGGGACAGGGGGCGCGCGGATACGCAGTATTTT. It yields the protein CASSLGDRGRADTQYF.